The T cell receptor beta chain under discussion was sequenced for a study of a mutant IDH1 vaccine in newly diagnosed glioma. Looking at the study overall: Treated individuals were 62.5% male and 37.5% female, averaging 40.4 years of age. Most had both radiotherapy and temozolomide beforehand; others had only one.

Produced via immunoSEQ multiplex PCR; TCRdb's table is partial and in-frame only. The data contain about 36,000 clones, under 90% of them singletons. Concerning this clone: Its antigen is undetermined.

V gave up 4 bases and J gave up 0 bases, with 13 bases separating them. Germline assignment: CDR1 SEHNR and CDR2 FQNEAQ (reference sequence). The CDR3 consists of 15 residues. Points from the study as a whole: Of all patients, nearly 95% showed vaccine-induced immune responses.

Specified time point: week 11, during vaccination. All doses held 300 ug of mutant IDH1 20-mer peptide, with topical imiquimod. The sample was peripheral blood mononuclear cells (PBMCs), taken from a glioma patient whose treatment included an IDH1 peptide vaccine. This sequence joins TRBV7-9 and TRBJ2-7; D possibly corresponds to TRBD2 (5 bases). This TCR derives from a woman in her 30s with glioma. Some clones in this sample may be carry-over from other donors' samples. The DNA for the CDR3 is TGTGCCAGCAGCTCCGAGGGTGTGAGCTCCTACGAGCAGTACTTC. Translated, it gives CASSSEGVSSYEQYF.